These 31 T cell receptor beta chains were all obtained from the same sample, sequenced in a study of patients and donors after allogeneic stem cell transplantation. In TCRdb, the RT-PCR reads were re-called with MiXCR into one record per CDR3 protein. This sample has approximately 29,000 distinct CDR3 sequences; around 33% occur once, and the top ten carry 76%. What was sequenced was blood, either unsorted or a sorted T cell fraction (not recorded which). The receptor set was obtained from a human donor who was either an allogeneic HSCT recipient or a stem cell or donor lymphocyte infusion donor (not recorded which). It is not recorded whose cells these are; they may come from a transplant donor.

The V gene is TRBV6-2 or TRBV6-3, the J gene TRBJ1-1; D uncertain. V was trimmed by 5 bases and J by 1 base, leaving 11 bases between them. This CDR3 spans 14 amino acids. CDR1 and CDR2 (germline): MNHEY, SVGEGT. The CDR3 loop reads CASSAYGRNTEAFF. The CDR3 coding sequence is TGTGCCAGCAGTGCCTATGGGAGGAACACTGAAGCTTTCTTT.

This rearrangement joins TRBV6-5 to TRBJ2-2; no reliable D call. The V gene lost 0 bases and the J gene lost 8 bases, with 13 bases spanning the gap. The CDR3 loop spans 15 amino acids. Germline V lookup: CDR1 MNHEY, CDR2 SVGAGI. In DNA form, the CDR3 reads TGTGCCAGCAGTTACTCCCGATTCCAGGAAGGGGAGCTGTTTTTT. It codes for CASSYSRFQEGELFF.

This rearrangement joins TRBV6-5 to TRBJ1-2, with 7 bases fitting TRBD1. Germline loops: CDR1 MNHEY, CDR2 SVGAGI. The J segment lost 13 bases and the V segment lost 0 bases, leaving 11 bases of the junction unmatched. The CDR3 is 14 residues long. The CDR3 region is CASSYSTTGTAVTF. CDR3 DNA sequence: TGTGCCAGCAGTTACTCTACGACAGGGACGGCGGTCACCTTC.

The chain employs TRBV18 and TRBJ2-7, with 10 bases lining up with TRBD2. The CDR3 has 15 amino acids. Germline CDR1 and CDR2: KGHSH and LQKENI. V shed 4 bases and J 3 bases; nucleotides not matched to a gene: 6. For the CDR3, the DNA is TGTGCCAGCTCACTCGCTAGCGGGAGCATCTACGAGCAGTACTTC. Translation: CASSLASGSIYEQYF.

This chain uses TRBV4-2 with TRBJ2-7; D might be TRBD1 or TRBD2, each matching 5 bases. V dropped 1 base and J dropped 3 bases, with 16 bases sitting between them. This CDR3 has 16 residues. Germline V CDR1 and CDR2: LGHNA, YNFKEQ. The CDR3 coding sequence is TGTGCCAGCAGCCAAGGAGATTGGGACCGAGGCTACGAGCAGTACTTC. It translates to CASSQGDWDRGYEQYF.

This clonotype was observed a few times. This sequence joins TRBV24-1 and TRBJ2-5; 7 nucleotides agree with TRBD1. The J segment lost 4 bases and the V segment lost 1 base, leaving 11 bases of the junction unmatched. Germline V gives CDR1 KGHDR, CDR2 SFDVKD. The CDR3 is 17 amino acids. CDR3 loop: CATSDFMRGRLRETQYF. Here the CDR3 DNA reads TGTGCCACCAGTGATTTTATGAGGGGGCGGCTTCGAGAGACCCAGTACTTC.

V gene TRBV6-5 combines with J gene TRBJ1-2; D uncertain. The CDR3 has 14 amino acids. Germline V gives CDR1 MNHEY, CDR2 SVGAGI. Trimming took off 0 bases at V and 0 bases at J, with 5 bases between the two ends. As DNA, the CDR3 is TGTGCCAGCAGTTACTCAGTAGCTAACTATGGCTACACCTTC. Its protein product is CASSYSVANYGYTF.

The CDR3 protein is CSPLGGLPYNEQFF. CDR3 nucleotide sequence: TGCAGCCCTCTGGGGGGACTCCCCTACAATGAGCAGTTCTTC. The chain combines TRBV20-1 with TRBJ2-1; maybe TRBD2 (6 bases). The CDR3 runs 14 residues. Germline CDR1 reads DFQATT; CDR2 reads SNEGSKA (reference sequence).

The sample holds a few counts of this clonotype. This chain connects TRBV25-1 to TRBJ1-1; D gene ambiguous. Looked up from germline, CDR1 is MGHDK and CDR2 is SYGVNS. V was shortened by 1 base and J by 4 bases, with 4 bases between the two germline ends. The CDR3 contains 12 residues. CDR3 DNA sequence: TGTGCCAGCAGTGAATGGGGCACTGAAGCTTTCTTT. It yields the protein CASSEWGTEAFF.

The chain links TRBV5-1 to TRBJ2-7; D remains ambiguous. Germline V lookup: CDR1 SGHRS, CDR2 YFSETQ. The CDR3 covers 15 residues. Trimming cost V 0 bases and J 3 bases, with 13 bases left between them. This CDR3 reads CASSLGGPLNYEQYV. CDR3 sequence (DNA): TGCGCCAGCAGCTTGGGTGGACCTCTGAACTACGAGCAGTACGTC.

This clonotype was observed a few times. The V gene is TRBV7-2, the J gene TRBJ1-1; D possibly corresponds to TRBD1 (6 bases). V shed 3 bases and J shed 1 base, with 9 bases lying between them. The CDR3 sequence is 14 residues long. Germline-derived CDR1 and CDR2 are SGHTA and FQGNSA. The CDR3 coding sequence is TGTGCCAGCAGCTTGACAGGTCCGAACACTGAAGCTTTCTTT. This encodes CASSLTGPNTEAFF.

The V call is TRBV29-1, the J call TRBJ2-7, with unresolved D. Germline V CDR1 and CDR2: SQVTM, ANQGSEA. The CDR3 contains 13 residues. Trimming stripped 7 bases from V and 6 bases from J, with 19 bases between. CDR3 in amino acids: CSAEETTGSEQYF. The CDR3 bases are TGCAGCGCCGAAGAGACGACGGGCTCCGAGCAGTACTTC.

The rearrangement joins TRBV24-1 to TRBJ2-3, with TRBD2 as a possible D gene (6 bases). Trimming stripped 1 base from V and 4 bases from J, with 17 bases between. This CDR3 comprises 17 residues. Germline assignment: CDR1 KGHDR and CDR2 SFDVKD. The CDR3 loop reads CATSDFGGVPFPDTQYF. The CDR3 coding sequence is TGTGCCACCAGTGATTTCGGAGGGGTCCCCTTCCCAGATACGCAGTATTTT.

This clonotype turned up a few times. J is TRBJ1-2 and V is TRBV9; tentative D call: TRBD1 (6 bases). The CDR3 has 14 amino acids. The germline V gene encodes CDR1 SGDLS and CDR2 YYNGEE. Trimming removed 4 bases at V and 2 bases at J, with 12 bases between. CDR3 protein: CASSHLGGNYGYTF. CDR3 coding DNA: TGTGCCAGCAGCCACTTAGGGGGAAACTATGGCTACACCTTC.

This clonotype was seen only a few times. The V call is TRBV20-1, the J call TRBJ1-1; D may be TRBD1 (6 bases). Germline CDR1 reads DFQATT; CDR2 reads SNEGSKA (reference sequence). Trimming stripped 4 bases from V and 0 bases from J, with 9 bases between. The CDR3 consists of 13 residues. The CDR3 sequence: CSAIRTVNTEAFF. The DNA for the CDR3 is TGCAGTGCTATCCGGACAGTGAACACTGAAGCTTTCTTT.

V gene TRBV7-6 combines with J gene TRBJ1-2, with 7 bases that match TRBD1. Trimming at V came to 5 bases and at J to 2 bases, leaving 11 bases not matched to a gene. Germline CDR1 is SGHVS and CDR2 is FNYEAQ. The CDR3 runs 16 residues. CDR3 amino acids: CASSPLPGQLNYGYTF. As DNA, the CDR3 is TGTGCCAGCAGCCCGCTTCCGGGACAGCTAAACTATGGCTACACCTTC.

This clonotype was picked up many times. The CDR3 DNA sequence: TGCAGTGCTAGTCAACTAGCGGGAGGGGGATTGATCGTAGATACGCAGTATTTT. This gives the protein CSASQLAGGGLIVDTQYF. The chain recombines TRBV20-1 with TRBJ2-3; TRBD2 matches 13 bases. Per germline, CDR1 DFQATT and CDR2 SNEGSKA (reference sequence). With 3 bases clipped from V and 5 bases from J, the junction kept 14 bases outside the gene matches. CDR3 length equals 18 residues.

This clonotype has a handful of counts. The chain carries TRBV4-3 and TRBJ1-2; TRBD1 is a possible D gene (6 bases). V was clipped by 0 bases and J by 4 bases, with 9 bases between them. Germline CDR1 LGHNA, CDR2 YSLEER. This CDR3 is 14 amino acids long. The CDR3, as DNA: TGCGCCAGCAGCCAAGATCGGGGGCGCTATGGCTACACCTTC. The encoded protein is CASSQDRGRYGYTF.

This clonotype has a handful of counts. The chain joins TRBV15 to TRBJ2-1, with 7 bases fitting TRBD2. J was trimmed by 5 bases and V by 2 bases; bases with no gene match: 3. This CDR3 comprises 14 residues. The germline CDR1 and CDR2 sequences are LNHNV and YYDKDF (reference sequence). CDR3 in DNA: TGTGCCACCAGCAGATCCCGGGAGGACAATGAGCAGTTCTTC. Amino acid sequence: CATSRSREDNEQFF.

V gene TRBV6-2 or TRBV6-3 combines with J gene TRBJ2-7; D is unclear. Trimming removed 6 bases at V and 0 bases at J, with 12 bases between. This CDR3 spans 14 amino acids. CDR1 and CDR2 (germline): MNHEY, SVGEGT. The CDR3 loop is CASRGQRSSYEQYV. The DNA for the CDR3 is TGTGCCAGCAGAGGGCAGAGAAGCTCCTACGAGCAGTACGTC.

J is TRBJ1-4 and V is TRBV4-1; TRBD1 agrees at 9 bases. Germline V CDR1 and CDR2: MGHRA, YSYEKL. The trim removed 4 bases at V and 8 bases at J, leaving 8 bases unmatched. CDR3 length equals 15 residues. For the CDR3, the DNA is TGCGCCAGCAGCCTGGGCGACAGGGGGAACGAAAAACTGTTTTTT. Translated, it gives CASSLGDRGNEKLFF.

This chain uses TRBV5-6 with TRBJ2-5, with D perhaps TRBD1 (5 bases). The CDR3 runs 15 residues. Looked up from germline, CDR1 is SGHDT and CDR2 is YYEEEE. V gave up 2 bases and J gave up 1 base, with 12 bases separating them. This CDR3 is CASSLPGYSQETQYF. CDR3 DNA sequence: TGTGCCAGCAGCTTACCAGGGTACTCCCAAGAGACCCAGTACTTC. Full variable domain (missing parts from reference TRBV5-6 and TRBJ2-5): DAGVTQSPTHLIKTRGQQVTLRCSPKSGHDTVSWYQQALGQGPQFIFQYYEEEERQRGNFPDRFSGHQFPNYSSELNVNALLLGDSALYLCASSLPGYSQETQYFGPGTRLLVL.

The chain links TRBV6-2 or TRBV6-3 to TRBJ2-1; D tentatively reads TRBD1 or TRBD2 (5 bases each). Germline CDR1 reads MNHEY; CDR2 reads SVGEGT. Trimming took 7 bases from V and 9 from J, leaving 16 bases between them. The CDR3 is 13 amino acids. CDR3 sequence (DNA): TGTGCCAGCACAATTACCCCCGGGGCTGAGCAGTTCTTC. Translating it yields CASTITPGAEQFF.

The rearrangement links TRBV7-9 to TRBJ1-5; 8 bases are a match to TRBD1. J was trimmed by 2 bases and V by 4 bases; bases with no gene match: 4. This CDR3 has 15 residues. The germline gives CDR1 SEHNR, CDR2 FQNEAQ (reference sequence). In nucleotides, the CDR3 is TGTGCCAGCAGCTCACAGGGGGGAGGCAATCAGCCCCAGCATTTT. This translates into CASSSQGGGNQPQHF. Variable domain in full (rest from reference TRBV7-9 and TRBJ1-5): DTGVSQNPRHKITKRGQNVTFRCDPISEHNRLYWYRQTLGQGPEFLTYFQNEAQLEKSRLLSDRFSAERPKGSFSTLEIQRTEQGDSAMYLCASSSQGGGNQPQHFGDGTRLSIL.

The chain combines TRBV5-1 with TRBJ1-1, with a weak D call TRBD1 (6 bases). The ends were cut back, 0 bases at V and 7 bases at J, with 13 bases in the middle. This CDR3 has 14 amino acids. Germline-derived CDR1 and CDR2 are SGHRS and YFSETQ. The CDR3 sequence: CASSLVRGQFEAFF. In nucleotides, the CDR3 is TGCGCCAGCAGCTTGGTCCGGGGGCAGTTTGAAGCTTTCTTT.

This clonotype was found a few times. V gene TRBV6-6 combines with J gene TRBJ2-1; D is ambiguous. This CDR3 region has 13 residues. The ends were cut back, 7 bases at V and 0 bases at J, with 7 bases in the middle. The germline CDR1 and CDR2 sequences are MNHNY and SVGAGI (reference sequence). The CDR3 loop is CASTPSSYNEQFF. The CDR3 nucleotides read TGTGCCAGCACCCCAAGCTCCTACAATGAGCAGTTCTTC.

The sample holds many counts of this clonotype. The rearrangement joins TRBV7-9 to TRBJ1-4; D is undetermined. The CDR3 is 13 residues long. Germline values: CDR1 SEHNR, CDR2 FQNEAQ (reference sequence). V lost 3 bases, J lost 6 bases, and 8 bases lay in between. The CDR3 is CASSFGGYEKLFF. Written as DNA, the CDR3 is TGTGCCAGCAGCTTTGGAGGGTATGAAAAACTGTTTTTT.

CDR3 nucleotides: TGTGCCAGCAGGTCGACCTCAGATACGCAGTATTTT. Translation gives CASRSTSDTQYF. The V gene is TRBV7-8, the J gene TRBJ2-3; D ambiguous. The CDR3 loop spans 12 amino acids. Germline CDR1 and CDR2: SGHVS and FQNEAQ. V lost 6 bases and J lost 4, with 8 bases in between.

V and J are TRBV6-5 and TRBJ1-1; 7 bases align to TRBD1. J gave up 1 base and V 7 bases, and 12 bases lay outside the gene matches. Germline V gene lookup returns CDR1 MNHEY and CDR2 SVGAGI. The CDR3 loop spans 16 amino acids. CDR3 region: CASTRQGWVTNTEAFF. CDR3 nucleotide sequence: TGTGCCAGCACCCGACAGGGTTGGGTTACGAACACTGAAGCTTTCTTT.

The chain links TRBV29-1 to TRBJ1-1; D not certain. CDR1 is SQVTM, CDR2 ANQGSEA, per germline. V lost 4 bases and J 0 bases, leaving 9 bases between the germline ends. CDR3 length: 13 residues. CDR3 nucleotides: TGCAGCGTTGGTCCGGGAATGAACACTGAAGCTTTCTTT. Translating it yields CSVGPGMNTEAFF.

The CDR3, as DNA: TGCAGTGCTTTCTCTAGCGGAGGGCCTCGGGAGCAGTTCTTC. Its protein is CSAFSSGGPREQFF. The genes are TRBV20-1 and TRBJ2-1; 7 bases align to TRBD2. This CDR3 region has 14 residues. With V trimmed by 5 bases and J by 10 bases, 14 bases remained unmatched. CDR1 DFQATT and CDR2 SNEGSKA come from the germline V gene (reference sequence).